A selection of T cell receptor beta chains follows, all from one sample in a study of blood T cell repertoires in COVID-19. Repertoires were generated with immunoSEQ multiplex PCR, while TCRdb's copy carries only in-frame clones and drops some. The sample has tens of thousands of clones; 80% are singletons. Input material: peripheral blood. The receptors shown here come from a woman over 75 with acute or convalescent COVID-19. Each CDR3 is given with its conserved first and last residue. A D gene is named only where the DNA matches it firmly. The listing skips clone size in some rows; elsewhere it reads once, few, many or a size class.

d_call,v_call,j_call,clone_size,cdr3_nt,cdr3_aa
-,TRBV12-3/TRBV12-4,TRBJ2-3,few,TGTGCCAGCAGGCGTTCCACAGATACGCAGTATTTT,CASRRSTDTQYF
TRBD1,TRBV5-4,TRBJ1-1,-,TGTGCCAGCAGCTCACCCGGGACAGGGAACACTGAAGCTTTCTTT,CASSSPGTGNTEAFF
-,TRBV6-6,TRBJ2-5,-,TGTGCCAGCAGTTACCAATCGAGAGAGACCCAGTACTTC,CASSYQSRETQYF
TRBD1,TRBV19,TRBJ1-2,-,TGTGCCAGTAGTATTAGGGACAGGGCTAATGGCTACACCTTC,CASSIRDRANGYTF
-,TRBV2,TRBJ1-5,-,TGTGCCAGCAGTCTGCGGGGGACGGGCAATCAGCCCCAGCATTTT,CASSLRGTGNQPQHF
TRBD1,TRBV29-1,TRBJ1-2,-,TGCAGCGTTGCCAGACAGGGGGGTGCTGGCTACACCTTC,CSVARQGGAGYTF
-,TRBV7-6,TRBJ1-2,-,TGTGCCAGCAGCTTAGAGGGGTCAGCCGGCTACACCTTC,CASSLEGSAGYTF
-,TRBV5-8,TRBJ2-2,-,TGTGCCAGCAGCCCCCAGACCGGGGAGCTGTTTTTT,CASSPQTGELFF
-,TRBV2,TRBJ2-7,-,TGTGCCAGCAGTTCGACTGCTACCTACGAGCAGTACTTC,CASSSTATYEQYF
TRBD1,TRBV5-1,TRBJ1-4,once,TGCGCCAGCAGCCCCACGACAGGGTATAATGAAAAACTGTTTTTT,CASSPTTGYNEKLFF
-,TRBV5-6,TRBJ1-1,few,TGTGCCAGCAGACGGAGGATGAACACTGAAGCTTTCTTT,CASRRRMNTEAFF
-,TRBV2,TRBJ1-6,few,TGTGCCAGCAGCCCGACATTAAGTAATTCACCCCTCCACTTT,CASSPTLSNSPLHF
TRBD1,TRBV29-1,TRBJ2-7,-,TGCAGCGTTGATGCGGGACAGGGGGCTGACTACGAGCAGTACTTC,CSVDAGQGADYEQYF
-,TRBV30,TRBJ1-5,-,TGTGCCTGGAGTGTATCCGGGGATCAGCCCCAGCATTTT,CAWSVSGDQPQHF
TRBD2,TRBV5-1,TRBJ2-7,-,TGCGCCAGCAGCTCTGGGACTAGCGGCTACGAGCAGTACTTC,CASSSGTSGYEQYF
TRBD1,TRBV10-2,TRBJ2-7,-,TGCGCCAGCAGACCCGGGACAGGCTCCTACGAGCAGTACTTC,CASRPGTGSYEQYF
TRBD2,TRBV2,TRBJ2-3,-,TGTGCCAGCCTACTAGCGGGAGTCCCCACAGATACGCAGTATTTT,CASLLAGVPTDTQYF
TRBD2,TRBV2,TRBJ2-3,-,TGTGCCAGCAGTGAAGCCCTAGCGGGAGCAGATACGCAGTATTTT,CASSEALAGADTQYF
TRBD1,TRBV2,TRBJ1-2,few,TGTGCCAGCAGTACAGGGACAGGCGGGAACTATGGCTACACCTTC,CASSTGTGGNYGYTF
-,TRBV19,TRBJ1-1,-,TGTGCCAGTAGTATGTGGGAGGAACCTGAAGCTTTCTTT,CASSMWEEPEAFF
TRBD2,TRBV14,TRBJ2-3,-,TGTGCCAGCAGCCCCCCGACTAGCGACACGACAGATACGCAGTATTTT,CASSPPTSDTTDTQYF
-,TRBV7-2,TRBJ1-1,-,TGTGCCAGCAGCTTAGACGGAGTAGGAGGGGAGAGTACTGAAGCTTTCTTT,CASSLDGVGGESTEAFF
-,TRBV25-1,TRBJ2-3,-,TGTGCCAGCAGTGAACAGATTAACACAGATACGCAGTATTTT,CASSEQINTDTQYF
TRBD2,TRBV5-1,TRBJ2-3,few,TGCGCCAGCAGCTTGGCTAGGGATAGCGGGAGCTTTGGCACAGATACGCAGTATTTT,CASSLARDSGSFGTDTQYF
-,TRBV30,TRBJ2-2,-,TGTGCCTGGAACAGGGACACCGGGGAGCTGTTTTTT,CAWNRDTGELFF
-,TRBV10-2,TRBJ2-5,-,TGCGCCAGCAGCCATGTGGCAGCCGAAGCCCACCCAGCAGGGACCCAGTACTTC,CASSHVAAEAHPAGTQYF
-,TRBV3-1/TRBV3-2,TRBJ2-3,-,TGTGCCAGCAGCCAAGTAGGGGGTGAAGATACGCAGTATTTT,CASSQVGGEDTQYF
TRBD2,TRBV5-4,TRBJ2-5,-,TGTGCCAGCAGCTCCCCGGCACTAGCGGAAGAGACCCAGTACTTC,CASSSPALAEETQYF
TRBD1,TRBV19,TRBJ1-6,-,TGTGCCAGTAGAGCTAGGGGGCGAGATTCACCCCTCCACTTT,CASRARGRDSPLHF
-,TRBV13,TRBJ2-1,-,TGTGCCAGCAGCTCCTGGGTAGCGGAGCAGTTCTTC,CASSSWVAEQFF
-,TRBV29-1,TRBJ2-6,-,TGCAGCGTTGAAGACAACTCTGGGGCCAACGTCCTGACTTTC,CSVEDNSGANVLTF
TRBD2,TRBV6-6,TRBJ2-5,few,TGTGCCAGCAGTCGACTAGCGGGGGGCCTACAAGAGACCCAGTACTTC,CASSRLAGGLQETQYF
-,TRBV19,TRBJ1-2,-,TGTGCCAGTAGTCCCCCCTTCCCGACAGAGGGCTACACCTTC,CASSPPFPTEGYTF
-,TRBV18,TRBJ1-1,-,TGTGCCAGCTCACCACGGGGGGGTGGCATGAACACTGAAGCTTTCTTT,CASSPRGGGMNTEAFF
TRBD1,TRBV30,TRBJ1-1,-,TGTGCCTGGAGTGCTTGGGACAGGGGTGTCACTGAAGCTTTCTTT,CAWSAWDRGVTEAFF
-,TRBV28,TRBJ1-1,-,TGTGCCAGCAGTCGCGACAGCTACACTGAAGCTTTCTTT,CASSRDSYTEAFF
TRBD2,TRBV10-3,TRBJ2-1,-,TGTGCCATCAGTGACCCCGGGGAGGGACTAGCGGGAATTGAGCAGTTCTTC,CAISDPGEGLAGIEQFF
TRBD2,TRBV18,TRBJ2-7,once,TGTGCCAGCTCACCACCGGGACTAACCTACGAGCAGTACTTC,CASSPPGLTYEQYF
TRBD1,TRBV18,TRBJ1-4,once,TGTGCCAGCTCACGACGACAGGGGGTGGATGAAAAACTGTTTTTT,CASSRRQGVDEKLFF
TRBD1,TRBV27,TRBJ1-1,once,TGTGCCAGCATTCCCAGGGGGCGGATGAACACTGAAGCTTTCTTT,CASIPRGRMNTEAFF
-,TRBV7-9,TRBJ1-2,-,TGTGCCAGCAGCCCCCAGGGCATCGGCTATGGCTACACCTTC,CASSPQGIGYGYTF
TRBD1,TRBV5-6,TRBJ1-4,-,TGTGCCAGCAGTAACCCAGGGGGGTCTAATGAAAAACTGTTTTTT,CASSNPGGSNEKLFF
TRBD1,TRBV30,TRBJ1-3,-,TGTGCCTGGATGGACAGGGGGCGACCTGGAAACACCATATATTTT,CAWMDRGRPGNTIYF
TRBD1,TRBV5-6,TRBJ2-7,-,TGTGCCAGCAGCTGGGGACAGGGGGCTACCTACGAGCAGTACTTC,CASSWGQGATYEQYF
-,TRBV7-9,TRBJ1-1,-,TGTGCCAGCAGCGAGCCGGGACACCTGAACACTGAAGCTTTCTTT,CASSEPGHLNTEAFF
-,TRBV7-2,TRBJ2-3,-,TGTGCCAGCAGCCCGTTTGGTACAGGGTATGAAGATACGCAGTATTTT,CASSPFGTGYEDTQYF
-,TRBV7-9,TRBJ1-3,few,TGTGCCAGCAGCTTAGGAGCAGGCAGCTCTGGAAACACCATATATTTT,CASSLGAGSSGNTIYF
TRBD2,TRBV20-1,TRBJ2-1,-,TGCAGTGCTAGTCCTCCCCTAGCGGGCACCTACAATGAGCAGTTCTTC,CSASPPLAGTYNEQFF
-,TRBV5-1,TRBJ2-1,-,TGCGCCAGCAGCGCAGCGGGTAGCTCCTACAATGAGCAGTTCTTC,CASSAAGSSYNEQFF
-,TRBV7-9,TRBJ2-5,-,TGTGCCAGCAGCTTCGACAGGTATCAAGAGACCCAGTACTTC,CASSFDRYQETQYF
TRBD2,TRBV7-2,TRBJ2-1,-,TGTGCCAGCAGCTTCGGAGGCGGGACTAGCGGGAGCGATGAGCAGTTCTTC,CASSFGGGTSGSDEQFF
-,TRBV18,TRBJ2-1,-,TGTGCCAGCTCACCACGGGGGCTAAATGAGCAGTTCTTC,CASSPRGLNEQFF
-,TRBV6-2/TRBV6-3,TRBJ2-3,-,TGTGCCAGCAGCGACAGAAGCGGGACAGATACGCAGTATTTT,CASSDRSGTDTQYF